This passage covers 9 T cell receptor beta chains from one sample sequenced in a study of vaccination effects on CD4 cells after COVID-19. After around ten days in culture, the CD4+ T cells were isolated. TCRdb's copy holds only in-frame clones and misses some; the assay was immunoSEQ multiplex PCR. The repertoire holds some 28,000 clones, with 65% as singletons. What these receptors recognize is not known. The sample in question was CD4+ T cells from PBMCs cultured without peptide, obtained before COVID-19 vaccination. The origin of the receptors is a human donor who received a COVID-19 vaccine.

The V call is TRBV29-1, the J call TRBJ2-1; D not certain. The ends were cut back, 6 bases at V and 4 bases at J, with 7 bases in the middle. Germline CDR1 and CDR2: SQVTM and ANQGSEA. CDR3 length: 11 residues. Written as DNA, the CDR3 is TGCAGCGTCGGGTTTTACAATGAGCAGTTCTTC. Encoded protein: CSVGFYNEQFF.

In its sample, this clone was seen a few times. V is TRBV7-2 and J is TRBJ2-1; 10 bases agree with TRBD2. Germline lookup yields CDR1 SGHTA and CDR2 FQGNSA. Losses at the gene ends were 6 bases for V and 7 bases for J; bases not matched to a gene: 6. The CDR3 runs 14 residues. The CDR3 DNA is TGTGCCAGCAGAGCGGGAGGGTTTTCGAATGAGCAGTTCTTC. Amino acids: CASRAGGFSNEQFF.

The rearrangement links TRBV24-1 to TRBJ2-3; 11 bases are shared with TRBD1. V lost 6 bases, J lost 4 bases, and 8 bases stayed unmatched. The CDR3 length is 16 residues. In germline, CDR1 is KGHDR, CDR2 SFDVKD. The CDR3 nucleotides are TGTGCCACCAGTCCCAGGGACAGGGGGTTCTCAGATACGCAGTATTTT. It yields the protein CATSPRDRGFSDTQYF.

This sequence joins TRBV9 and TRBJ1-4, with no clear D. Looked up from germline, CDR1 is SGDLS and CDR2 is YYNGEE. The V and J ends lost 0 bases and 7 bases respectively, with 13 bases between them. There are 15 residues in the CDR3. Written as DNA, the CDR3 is TGTGCCAGCAGCGTAGGGACGGTGAATACTGAAAAACTGTTTTTT. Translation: CASSVGTVNTEKLFF.

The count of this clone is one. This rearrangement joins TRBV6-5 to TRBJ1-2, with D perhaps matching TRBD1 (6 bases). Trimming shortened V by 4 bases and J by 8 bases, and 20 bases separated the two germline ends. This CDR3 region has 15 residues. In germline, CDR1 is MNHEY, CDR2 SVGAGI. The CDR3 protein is CASSWLGGARGGYTF. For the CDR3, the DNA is TGTGCCAGCAGTTGGCTGGGGGGGGCGCGAGGGGGCTACACCTTC.

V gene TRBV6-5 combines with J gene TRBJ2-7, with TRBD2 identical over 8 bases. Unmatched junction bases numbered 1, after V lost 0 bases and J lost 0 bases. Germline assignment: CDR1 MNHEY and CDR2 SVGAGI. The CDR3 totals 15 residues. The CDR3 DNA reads TGTGCCAGCAGTTACTCGGCGGGAGGCTCCTACGAGCAGTACTTC. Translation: CASSYSAGGSYEQYF.

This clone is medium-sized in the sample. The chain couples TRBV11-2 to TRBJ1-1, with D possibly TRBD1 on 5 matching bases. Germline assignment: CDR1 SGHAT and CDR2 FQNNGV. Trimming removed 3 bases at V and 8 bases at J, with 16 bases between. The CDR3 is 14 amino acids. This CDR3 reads CASSFATGTREAFF. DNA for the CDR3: TGTGCCAGCAGCTTCGCGACCGGGACCCGCGAAGCTTTCTTT.

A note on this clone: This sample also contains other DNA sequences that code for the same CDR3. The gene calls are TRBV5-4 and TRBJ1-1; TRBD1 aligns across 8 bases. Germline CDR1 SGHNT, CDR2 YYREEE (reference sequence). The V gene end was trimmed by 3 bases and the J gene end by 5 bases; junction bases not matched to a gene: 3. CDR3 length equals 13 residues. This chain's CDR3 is CASSSRQGTEAFF. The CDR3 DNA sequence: TGTGCCAGCAGCTCCAGACAGGGGACTGAAGCTTTCTTT.

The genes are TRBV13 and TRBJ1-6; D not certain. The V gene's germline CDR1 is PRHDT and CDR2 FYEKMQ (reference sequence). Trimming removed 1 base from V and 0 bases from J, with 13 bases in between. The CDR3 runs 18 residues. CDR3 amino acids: CASSLEGFYDSYNSPLHF. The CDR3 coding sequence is TGTGCCAGCAGCTTAGAAGGTTTTTACGACTCCTATAATTCACCCCTCCACTTT.